A selection of T cell receptor beta chains follows, all from one sample in a study of cytomegalovirus exposure and HLA in healthy donors. The repertoire was sequenced with immunoSEQ multiplex PCR; TCRdb's copy has only in-frame clones and lacks some. In the table there are 150,000 to 200,000 clones, more than 75% of which are singletons. The sequenced sample consisted of PBMCs. Receptor source: a woman in her late teens or twenties in good health and CMV-seronegative. CDR3s include the opening cysteine and the closing phenylalanine or tryptophan. A D gene is named only where the DNA matches it firmly.

16,TRBJ2-7,.,TRBV28,CASWGHGQLLSYEQYF,TGTGCCAGCTGGGGGCACGGACAGCTGTTATCCTACGAGCAGTACTTC
15,TRBJ2-5,.,TRBV14,CASSQDALAGETQYF,TGTGCCAGCAGCCAAGATGCACTAGCAGGAGAGACCCAGTACTTC
18,TRBJ1-6,.,TRBV6-1,CASSEIRQGRSYNSPLHF,TGTGCCAGCAGTGAAATCCGGCAGGGGCGTTCCTATAATTCACCCCTCCACTTT
17,TRBJ2-1,TRBD2,TRBV5-6,CASSVGTSGIPYNEQFF,TGTGCCAGCAGCGTCGGGACTAGCGGGATCCCCTACAATGAGCAGTTCTTC
14,TRBJ2-3,.,TRBV5-4,CASSRTASTDTQYF,TGTGCCAGCAGCCGGACAGCTTCCACAGATACGCAGTATTTT
17,TRBJ2-2,TRBD2,TRBV27,CASSLLLGTSNTGELFF,TGTGCCAGCAGCCTCTTATTGGGGACTAGCAACACCGGGGAGCTGTTTTTT
14,TRBJ2-1,TRBD2,TRBV10-3,CAISEGREVGEQFF,TGTGCCATCAGTGAGGGGCGGGAGGTTGGTGAGCAGTTCTTC
13,TRBJ1-1,.,TRBV5-1,CASSLLVETEAFF,TGCGCCAGCAGCTTGTTAGTGGAGACTGAAGCTTTCTTT
15,TRBJ1-4,TRBD1,TRBV7-2,CASSSRQGGNEKLFF,TGTGCCAGCAGCTCCCGACAGGGAGGTAATGAAAAACTGTTTTTT
14,TRBJ2-5,.,TRBV5-1,CASSLWGSGETQYF,TGCGCCAGCAGCTTGTGGGGGAGCGGGGAGACCCAGTACTTC